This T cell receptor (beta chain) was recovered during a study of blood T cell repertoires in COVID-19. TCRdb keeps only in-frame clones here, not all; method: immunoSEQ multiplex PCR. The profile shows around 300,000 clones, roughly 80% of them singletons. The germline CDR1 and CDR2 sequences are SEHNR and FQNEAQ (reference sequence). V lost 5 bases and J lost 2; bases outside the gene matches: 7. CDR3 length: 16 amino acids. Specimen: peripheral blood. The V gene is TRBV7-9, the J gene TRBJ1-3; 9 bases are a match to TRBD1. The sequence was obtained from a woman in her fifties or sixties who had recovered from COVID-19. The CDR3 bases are TGTGCCAGCAGCCCTGGACAGGGGATTACTGGAAACACCATATATTTT. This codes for CASSPGQGITGNTIYF.